This TCR beta chain was sequenced for a study of cytomegalovirus exposure and HLA in healthy donors (dated 2017 in TCRdb). For the wider study: An earlier analysis of 587 of the donors reported about 300 Gb of sequence data and 117 million unique TCR beta sequences obtained from roughly 170 million T cells. An early release covering more than 500 HLA-typed donors comprised approximately 300 gigabases of sequencing data and 85 million to 100 million unique TCR sequences. The genetic ancestry cluster associated with self-reported Caucasian donors included about four fifths of the approximately 430 genotyped donors. The study aimed to test whether cataloging public T cell receptors could reveal signatures of past pathogen exposure. The study profiled the T cell repertoires of fewer than 850 subjects by immunosequencing and related them to cytomegalovirus serostatus. Along with the approximately 650-subject first cohort, a separate validation cohort of over a hundred different subjects was used. The study combined high-throughput TCR immunosequencing, statistical association of individual TCRs with disease status, and machine learning to predict cytomegalovirus infection status. A later analysis re-examined previously published TCR beta repertoires from roughly 720 donors and added high-resolution HLA genotyping to investigate patterns of TCR occurrence. Rather than using new phenotypic data, the later analysis identified candidate immune exposures from TCR beta sequences and from how often those sequences occurred across donors. An earlier analysis of a few hundred of the donors applied high-throughput TCR beta sequencing to assess whether each TCR beta V gene segment acted as functional or pseudogenic. Donor age, sex, ethnicity and CMV serostatus were compiled together with the repertoire data. A later genetic analysis took genome-wide SNP genotypes for about 65% of the 666 donors and used that subset as a discovery cohort. All discovery cohort repertoires had been generated using a single sequencing platform. HLA typing covered class I and class II loci at four-digit resolution. Typing coverage differed by locus: A, B, C, DRB1 and DQB1 were typed in about 629-640 donors, DQA1 in 500 to 550, DPA1 in around 610, and DPB1 in 400 to 480. About five DR-DQ haplotypes were treated as single units for association and clustering because of strong linkage in the cohort. Across 398 genotyped donors of the cohort, an average of roughly 250,000 unique TCR beta nucleotide sequences per donor were sequenced, and approximately 19% of those sequences were non-productive. Beyond this particular receptor, the publication reports: A few of the identified cytomegalovirus-associated TCR beta chains were confirmed in vitro to be specific for cytomegalovirus antigens. A further reported finding was that TCR beta sequences accurately predicted the HLA-A and HLA-B alleles for most subjects in the first cohort. Specific HLA alleles were associated with roughly 17,000 TCR beta sequences at a false discovery rate of 0.05 in a later analysis. Correlated functional status among segregating V segments might be attributable to linkage disequilibrium, but an unknown experimental factor could not be ruled out. Immune exposure information for the cohort was limited to CMV serostatus. Most TCR sequences were seen in very few donors, while some public TCRs were found in many individuals. An earlier analysis of approximately 530 of the donors showed that most TCR beta V segments appeared in productive rearrangements either about 87% or about 30% of the time, which broadly matched IMGT annotations. Because HLA typing was unavailable for some donors at each locus, only the typed subset was used in association tests. The sequencing pipeline was judged likely to have produced a cluster of highly shared sequence variants as a technical artifact. In a later analysis, the rate of TCR association differed among HLA loci, with DRB1 alleles having the most associated TCRs and HLA-C alleles having the fewest. The earlier analysis of 587 of the donors excluded roughly 17 rarely observed V segments, including chromosome 9 orphons, because counts were too low. It was suggested by the authors that the approach could potentially be generalized to other disease states and immunological phenotypes. The classifier was reported to diagnose cytomegalovirus status with high specificity and sensitivity in both the original cohort and the validation cohort. Presence/absence analyses assumed roughly uniform sequencing depth across donors, an assumption that may not hold. Some IMGT-functional V segments, including TRBV6-2 and TRBV6-3, could not be distinguished by the 87-base-pair reads and were therefore excluded. When HLA alleles, especially DR and DQ, strongly co-occurred, TCR associations were difficult to assign to individual alleles. The study gave a list of some 150 TCR beta chains associated with cytomegalovirus. In a later analysis, most CMV-associated TCR beta chains were found to appear HLA-restricted, with HLA associations seemingly driven largely by CMV exposure. Compared with equally common non-associated chains, HLA-associated TCR beta chains in a later analysis were more clonally expanded and had lower generation probabilities. According to a later genetic analysis, donors in an Asian-associated ancestry cluster had fewer N-insertions in productive TCRs than the roughly 700-donor mean. This cohort had only TCR beta chains sequenced, and the lack of alpha or paired-chain data limited which features could be detected. An association between a missense DCLRE1C variant and V-gene and J-gene trimming of TCR beta chains was found in a later genetic analysis and replicated in an independent cohort. A later analysis reported that several top co-occurrence clusters appeared linked to parvovirus B19, influenza, CMV and Epstein-Barr virus.

The germline V gene encodes CDR1 SGHTS and CDR2 YDEGEE. Clipping removes 4 bases from V and 3 bases from J, with 2 as the unmatched junction base count. Spanning cysteine to phenylalanine, the CDR3 consists of 15 amino acids. Kept here is only the CDR3 DNA, which spans 45 bases and is read in frame from base 1. Preparation of the library involved the immunoSEQ multiplex PCR assay. For the multiplex PCR, a mixture combining 60 forward primers for TCR Vbeta segments and 13 reverse primers for TCR Jbeta segments was used. The CDR3 region of rearranged TCR beta genes was amplified from genomic DNA by a multiplex PCR assay. The amplified TCR beta libraries were sequenced on the Illumina HiSeq System as 87-base-pair reads. As for the original processing: A later analysis counted about 76 million unique TCR beta chains across the 690 or so repertoires, and 10 million to 11 million of these chains were shared by at least two donors. Raw reads were error-corrected and collapsed into unique sequences with a nearest-neighbor algorithm that merged closely related sequences to remove PCR and sequencing errors. Alignment of CDR3 sequences to IMGT reference sequences was used to assign V, D and J gene segments. For a sequence to be retained, a match of at least six nucleotides to both a V gene segment and a J gene segment was required. Rearrangements were called productive when the CDR3 lacked stop codons and stayed in frame with V and J; all others were non-productive. CDR3 was defined by IMGT convention, running from the second conserved V-encoded cysteine to the conserved J-encoded phenylalanine. The earlier analysis of approximately 500 of the donors excluded sequences that lacked an unambiguous match to a single V gene segment. An earlier analysis of 587 of the donors called V segments functional above 56.7% productive rearrangements and segregating when the between-donor standard deviation exceeded 5%. A statistical classification framework was developed to diagnose cytomegalovirus status using the catalog of TCR beta chain sequences. V and J gene assignment, in a later analysis, came from comparing TCR nucleotide sequences with IMGT/GENE-DB human TR gene sequences. The TCRdist pipeline was used in a later analysis to assign CDR3 sequences and most-parsimonious VDJ recombination scenarios. In a later analysis, each TCR beta chain was defined by its CDR3 amino acid sequence together with its V-gene family, and reads without a unique V-gene family were excluded. As a way to deal with suspected cross-contamination and a sequencing artifact, a later analysis dropped over 550 nucleotide sequences that were highly shared and had low generation probability. In a later analysis, a clonal expansion index for each public chain was calculated from normalized within-repertoire ranks of inferred template counts. A later analysis computed generation probabilities with a VDJ recombination model fitted to out-of-frame rearrangements, and checked the results against IGoR. Hypergeometric tests were used in a later analysis to score TCR-TCR, TCR-HLA and TCR-CMV co-occurrence, with a repertoire-size bias correction applied to the TCR pairs. False discovery rates were estimated in a later analysis by permuting HLA or CMV assignments 20 times. A later analysis grouped co-occurring TCRs with DBSCAN, adding TCRdist sequence similarity when clustering within HLA-allele-positive subsets. Repertoires with fewer than 30,000 or more than 120,000 public chains, plus five repertoires with anomalous nucleotide sharing, were excluded from co-occurrence clustering. Imported from immuneACCESS, the table was reduced by TCRdb to in-frame sequences with V and J called. These copies leave out some clones; in studies compared against another copy, an unresolved V gene accounts for under half, and the cause of the remainder is not known. The V and J calls and clone size were taken over from that table, and D and trimming were inferred from the DNA. Here the sample has roughly 100,000 clones; about 12% occur a single time. The ten biggest clones cover roughly 16% of the sample.

A note on this clone: There is no known antigen for this receptor. There are no base qualities to consult, and no much larger clone falls within one base.

In total, roughly 710 healthy bone marrow donors made up the cohort. At the time of sampling, every cohort member was nominally healthy, though immune exposures that went unrecorded were likely present. The donor was CMV seropositive and was included in the group of 250 to 350 seropositive cohort members. Each donor provided a peripheral blood sample, and peripheral blood mononuclear cells were used for TCR beta sequencing. Genomic DNA extraction from the blood cell samples was performed with the Qiagen DNeasy Blood Extraction Kit. Recombination connected TRBV5-8 to TRBJ2-5; TRBD2 aligns with 14 central bases. Sequenced input: PBMCs. The origin of this receptor is a man in his forties in good health and CMV-seropositive. The DNA reads as follows: TGTGCCAGCAGCCTGGGACTAGCGGGAGAAGAGACCCAGTACTTC. Its product reads: CASSLGLAGEETQYF.